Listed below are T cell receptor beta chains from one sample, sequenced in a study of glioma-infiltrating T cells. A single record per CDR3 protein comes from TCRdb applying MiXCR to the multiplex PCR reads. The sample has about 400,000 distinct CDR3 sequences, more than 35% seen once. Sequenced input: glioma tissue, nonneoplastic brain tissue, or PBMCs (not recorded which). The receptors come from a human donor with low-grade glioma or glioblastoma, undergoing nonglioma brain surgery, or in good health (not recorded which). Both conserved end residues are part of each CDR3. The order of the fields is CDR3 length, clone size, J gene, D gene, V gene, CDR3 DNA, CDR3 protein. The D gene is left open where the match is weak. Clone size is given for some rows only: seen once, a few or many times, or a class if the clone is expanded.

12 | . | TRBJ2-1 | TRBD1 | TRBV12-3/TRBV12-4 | TGTGCCAGCAGCCCGGGACAGAATGAGCAGTTCTTC | CASSPGQNEQFF
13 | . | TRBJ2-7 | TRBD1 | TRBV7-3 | TGTGCCAGCAGTCGGGACAGGGGTAAAGAGCAGTACTTC | CASSRDRGKEQYF
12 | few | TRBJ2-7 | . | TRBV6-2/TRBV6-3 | TGTGCCAGCAGCCGACGACTTTACGAGCAGTACTTC | CASSRRLYEQYF
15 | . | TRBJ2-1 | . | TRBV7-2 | TGTGCCAGCAGCTTACACTCGAGCTCCTACAATGAGCAGTTCTTC | CASSLHSSSYNEQFF
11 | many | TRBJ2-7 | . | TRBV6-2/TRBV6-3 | TGTGCCAGCAGCCAGGGCATAGAGCAGTACTTC | CASSQGIEQYF
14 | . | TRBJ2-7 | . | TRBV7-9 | TGTGCCAGCAGCTTCCACGGGGCACGCTACGAGCAGTACTTC | CASSFHGARYEQYF
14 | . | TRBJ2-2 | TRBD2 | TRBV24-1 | TGTGCCACCAGTCCTAGCGGGAGGACCGGGGAGCTGTTTTTT | CATSPSGRTGELFF
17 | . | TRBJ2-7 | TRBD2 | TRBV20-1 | TGCTGTGCTAGAGATGCAGGACTAGCGGGAGTAGCCTACGAGCAGTACTTC | CCARDAGLAGVAYEQYF
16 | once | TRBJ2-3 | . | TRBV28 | TGTGCCAGCATACTAGGGGGTAGCGGGAGCACAGATACGCAGTATTTT | CASILGGSGSTDTQYF
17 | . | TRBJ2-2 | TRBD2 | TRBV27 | TGTGCCAGCAGTTCCCATGGTAGCGGGAAGAACACCGGGGAGCTGTTTTTT | CASSSHGSGKNTGELFF
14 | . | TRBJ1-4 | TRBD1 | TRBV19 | TGTGCCAGTAGGTTAACAGGGGAGGAGGAAAAACTGTTTTTT | CASRLTGEEEKLFF
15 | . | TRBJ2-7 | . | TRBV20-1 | TGCAGTGCTAGAGATCCGACTGGCTTATCCTACGAGCAGTACTTC | CSARDPTGLSYEQYF
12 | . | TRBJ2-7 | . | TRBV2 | TGTGCCAGCAGTGAAGCGATCTACGAGCAGTACTTC | CASSEAIYEQYF
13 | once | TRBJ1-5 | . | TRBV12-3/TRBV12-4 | TGTGCCAGCAGTTTAGATGTCCGTCGGCCCCAGCGTTTT | CASSLDVRRPQRF
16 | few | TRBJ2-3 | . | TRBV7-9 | TGTGCCAGCAGCTCTGGGGACACCCTTAGCACAGATACGCAGTATTTT | CASSSGDTLSTDTQYF
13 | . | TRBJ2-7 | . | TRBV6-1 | TGTGCCAGCAGTTTCGGACACCCCTACGAGCAGTACTTC | CASSFGHPYEQYF
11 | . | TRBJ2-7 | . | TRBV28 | TGTGCCAGCAGTTTACTCCGCGAGCAGTACTTC | CASSLLREQYF
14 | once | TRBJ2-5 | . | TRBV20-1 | TGCAGTGTCCCGCCGACGGTGAACCAAGAGACCCAGTACTTT | CSVPPTVNQETQYF
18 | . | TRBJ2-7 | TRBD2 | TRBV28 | TGTGCCGGCAGTCCGCTCCGTGGGAGGGGCCCAATTGACTACGAGCAGTACTTC | CAGSPLRGRGPIDYEQYF
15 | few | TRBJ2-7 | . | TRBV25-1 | TGTGCCAGCAGATGGAGGGGACAGCAGTACTACGAGCAGTACTTC | CASRWRGQQYYEQYF
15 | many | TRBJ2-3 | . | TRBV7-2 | TGTGCCAGCAGCCACTCGGATATTCCCACAGATACGCAGTATTTT | CASSHSDIPTDTQYF
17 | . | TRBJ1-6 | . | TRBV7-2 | TGTGCCAGCAGCTTAGCGTATGTAACCACCTATAATTCACCCCTCCACTTT | CASSLAYVTTYNSPLHF
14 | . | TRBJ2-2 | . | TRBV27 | TGTGCCAGCAGCATCCAGGGGAACACCGGGAAGCTGTTTTTT | CASSIQGNTGKLFF
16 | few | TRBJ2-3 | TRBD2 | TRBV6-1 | TGTGCCAGCAGCACAATTTGGGGGAGGGCCGCAGATACGCAGTATTTT | CASSTIWGRAADTQYF
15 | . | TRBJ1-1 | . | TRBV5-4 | TGTGCCAGCAGCACCGGGACACCTATGAACACTGAAGCTTTCTTT | CASSTGTPMNTEAFF
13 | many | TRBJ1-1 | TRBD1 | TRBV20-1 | TGCAGTGCTAACCCCGGGACAGGGGCTGAAGCTTTCTTT | CSANPGTGAEAFF
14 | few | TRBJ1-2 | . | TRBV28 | TGTGCCAGCAGTCCCCCATGGGGGCGCTCTGGCTACACCTTC | CASSPPWGRSGYTF
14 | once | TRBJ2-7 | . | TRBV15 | TGTGCCACCAGCAGGGACATGGCCTCCTACGAGCAGTACTTC | CATSRDMASYEQYF
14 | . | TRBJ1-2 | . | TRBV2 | TGTGCCAGCAGTGAAGCGGGGACATTTAATGGCTACACCTTC | CASSEAGTFNGYTF
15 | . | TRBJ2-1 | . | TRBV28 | TGTGCCAGCAGTTTTGGCGGGTCAAGTGGGTTTGAGCAGTTCTTC | CASSFGGSSGFEQFF
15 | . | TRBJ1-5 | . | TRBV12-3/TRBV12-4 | TGTGCCAGCAGTCCAGGGGTAGGAGACAATCAGCCCCAGCATTTT | CASSPGVGDNQPQHF
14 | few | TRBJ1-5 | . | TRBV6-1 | TGTGCCAGCATCATAGCGGGGGGGGGCCAGCCCCAGCATTTT | CASIIAGGGQPQHF
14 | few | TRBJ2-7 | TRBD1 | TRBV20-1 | TGCAGTGCTGGCCCCGGGACAGGGGTTTACGAGCAGTACTTC | CSAGPGTGVYEQYF
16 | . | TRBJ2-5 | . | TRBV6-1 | TGTGCCATCAGTGAGCAGAACGGGGTCCACCAAGAGACCCAGTACTTC | CAISEQNGVHQETQYF
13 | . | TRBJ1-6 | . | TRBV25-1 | TGTGCCAGCAGCCCGGGAGCTCATTCACCCCTCCACTTT | CASSPGAHSPLHF
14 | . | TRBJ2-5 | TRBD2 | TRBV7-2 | TGTGCCAGCAGCTGGAGCGGGAGTGTCGAGACCCAGTACTTC | CASSWSGSVETQYF
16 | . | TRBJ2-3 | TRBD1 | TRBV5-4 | TGTGCCAGCAGCTCCCAGACAGGGGTGGGCACAGATACGCAGTATTTT | CASSSQTGVGTDTQYF